The clone carrying this T cell receptor beta chain was counted many times. Its specificity is not known. The data stem from a study of CD8+CD57+ T cells in acquired aplastic anemia. Template material for TCR beta VDJ and CDR3 profiling consisted of genomic DNA. TCRdb passed the reads through MiXCR, listing each CDR3 protein once. The profile shows about 190,000 distinct CDR3 sequences, roughly half of them singletons. J gave up 6 bases and V 1 base, and 3 bases lay outside the gene matches. From germline, CDR1 is MNHNS and CDR2 SASEGT. The CDR3 loop spans 13 amino acids. Study observations and caveats: Researchers reported that CD8+ Simpson's diversity was not significantly different in patients versus controls.

The sequence derives from a human donor in good health, serving as a control. The sequenced sample was sorted CD4+, CD8+, or CD8+CD57+ T cells (not recorded which) from PBMCs. The rearrangement joins TRBV6-1 to TRBJ2-7; 7 nucleotides align to TRBD2. CDR3 residues: CASSEGGGTEQYF. In DNA, the CDR3 is TGTGCCAGCAGTGAAGGGGGGGGAACCGAGCAGTACTTC.